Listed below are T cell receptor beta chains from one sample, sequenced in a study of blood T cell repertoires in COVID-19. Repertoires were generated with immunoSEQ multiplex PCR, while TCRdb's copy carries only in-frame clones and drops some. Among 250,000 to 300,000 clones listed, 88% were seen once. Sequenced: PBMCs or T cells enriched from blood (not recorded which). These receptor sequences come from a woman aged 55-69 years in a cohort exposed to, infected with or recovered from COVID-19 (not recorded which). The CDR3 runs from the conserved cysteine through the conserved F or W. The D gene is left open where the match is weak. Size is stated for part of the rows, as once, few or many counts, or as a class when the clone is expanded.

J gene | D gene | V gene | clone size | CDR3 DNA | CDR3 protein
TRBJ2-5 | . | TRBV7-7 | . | TGTGCTAGCAGCTTATGGGCAGGGGGAGGAGAGACCCAGTACTTC | CASSLWAGGGETQYF
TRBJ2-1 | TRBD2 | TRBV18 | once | TGTGCCAGCCCGCGAACTAGCGGGAGCTCCTACAATGAGCAGTTCTTC | CASPRTSGSSYNEQFF
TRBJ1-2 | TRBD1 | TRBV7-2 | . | TGTGCCAGCAGCTTAGAAACAGGGGCTCGTGGCTACACCTTC | CASSLETGARGYTF
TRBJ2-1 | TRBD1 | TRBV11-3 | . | TGTGCCAGCAGCTTACCCCTTGACAGGGACCGTGAGCAGTTCTTC | CASSLPLDRDREQFF
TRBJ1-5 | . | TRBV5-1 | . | TGCGCCAGCAGCCTCGTGGGGGGGAGCCAGCCCCAGCATTTT | CASSLVGGSQPQHF
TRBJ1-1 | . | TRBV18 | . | TGTGCCAGCTCACAGTCTAGGGGGAACACTGAAGCTTTCTTT | CASSQSRGNTEAFF
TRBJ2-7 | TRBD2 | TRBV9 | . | TGTGCCAGCAGCCGGAATCTAGCGGGAGGCGAGCAGTACTTC | CASSRNLAGGEQYF
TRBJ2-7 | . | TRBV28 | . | TGTGCCAGTTGGGGCAGCCCCTCCTACGAGCAGTACTTC | CASWGSPSYEQYF
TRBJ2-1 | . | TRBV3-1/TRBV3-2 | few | TGTGCCAGCAGCCCTGGACACCGATACAATGAGCAGTTCTTC | CASSPGHRYNEQFF
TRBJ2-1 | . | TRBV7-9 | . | TGTGCCAGCAGCTTATATGGTAGCGGCACCTACAATGAGCAGTTCTTC | CASSLYGSGTYNEQFF
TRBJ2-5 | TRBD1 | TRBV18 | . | TGTGCCAGCTCACCACGGCAGGGGGAGCAAGAGACCCAGTACTTC | CASSPRQGEQETQYF
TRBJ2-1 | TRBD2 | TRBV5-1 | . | TGCGCCAGCAGCACAAATAGCGGGATGAACAATGAGCAGTTCTTC | CASSTNSGMNNEQFF
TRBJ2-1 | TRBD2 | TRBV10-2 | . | TGCGCCAGCAGGTTTGATAGCGGGAGCTCCTACAATGAGCAGTTCTTC | CASRFDSGSSYNEQFF
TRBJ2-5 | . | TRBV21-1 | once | TGTGCCAGCAGAGCAGGGATGTATGAGACCCAGTACTTC | CASRAGMYETQYF
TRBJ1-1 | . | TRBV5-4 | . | TGTGCCAGCAGCTCGAAGGGGGTGAACACTGAAGCTTTCTTT | CASSSKGVNTEAFF
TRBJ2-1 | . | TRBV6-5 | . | TGTGCCAGCAGTTCAACTAAACCGCACAATGAGCAGTTCTTC | CASSSTKPHNEQFF
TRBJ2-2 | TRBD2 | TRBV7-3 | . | TGTGCCAGCAGCTTGACTAGCGGGGCGAACACCGGGGAGCTGTTTTTT | CASSLTSGANTGELFF
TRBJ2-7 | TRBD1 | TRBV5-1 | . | TGCGCCAGCAGCCCCGGGACAGGGGTTTACGAGCAGTACTTC | CASSPGTGVYEQYF
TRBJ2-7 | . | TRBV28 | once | TGTGCCAGCAATCGAATTGGGACTGGGAACGAGCAGTACTTC | CASNRIGTGNEQYF
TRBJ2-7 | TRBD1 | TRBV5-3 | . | TGTGCCAGAAGCGGGGACAGGGATCGCTACGAGCAGTACTTC | CARSGDRDRYEQYF
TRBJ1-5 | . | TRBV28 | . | TGTGCCAGCAGGGCGGCCGCTTATAGCAATCAGCCCCAGCATTTT | CASRAAAYSNQPQHF
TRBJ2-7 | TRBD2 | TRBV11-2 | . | TGTGCCAGCAACGGAGGGGCGGGAGGGTACTACGAGCAGTACTTC | CASNGGAGGYYEQYF
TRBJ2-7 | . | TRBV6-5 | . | TGTGCCAGTACAGGTGACTACGAGCAGTACTTC | CASTGDYEQYF
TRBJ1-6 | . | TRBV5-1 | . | TGCGCCAGCAGCTTGGACAGCTCAAACTCACCCCTCCACTTT | CASSLDSSNSPLHF
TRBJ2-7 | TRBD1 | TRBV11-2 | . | TGTGCCAGCAGCGCCCGGGACAGGGGTGGATACGAGCAGTACTTC | CASSARDRGGYEQYF
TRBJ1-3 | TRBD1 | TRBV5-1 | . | TGCGCCAGCAGCTATTTATCGGGACAGACCTCTGGAAACACCATATATTTT | CASSYLSGQTSGNTIYF
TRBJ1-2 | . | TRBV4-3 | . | TGCGCCAGCAGCCAAGAACGACAGATCTATGGCTACACCTTC | CASSQERQIYGYTF
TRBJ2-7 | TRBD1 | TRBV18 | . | TGTGCCAGCTCACCACATCAGGGGGCCGAGCAGTACTTC | CASSPHQGAEQYF
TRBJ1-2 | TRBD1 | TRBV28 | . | TGTGCCAGCAGGACAGGGAACGGGGGCTACACCTTC | CASRTGNGGYTF
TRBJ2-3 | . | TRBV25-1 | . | TGTGCCAGCAGTAAAAAGGGGGGGCTCGCAGATACGCAGTATTTT | CASSKKGGLADTQYF
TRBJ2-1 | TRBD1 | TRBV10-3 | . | TGTGCCATCAGCAGGGGACAGGGACCCTACAATGAGCAGTTCTTC | CAISRGQGPYNEQFF
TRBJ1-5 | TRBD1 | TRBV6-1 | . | TGTGCCAGCAGTGAAAGGCAGGGGGCACGGGGCCAGCCCCGGCATTTT | CASSERQGARGQPRHF
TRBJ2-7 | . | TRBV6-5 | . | TGTGCCAGCAGCCGTAGTGTGGACGAGCAGTACTTC | CASSRSVDEQYF
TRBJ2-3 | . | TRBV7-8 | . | TGTGCCAGCAGCCTTAGACGTAGCGACACAGATACGCAGTATTTT | CASSLRRSDTDTQYF
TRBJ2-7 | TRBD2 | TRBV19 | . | TGTGCCAGTCGTCGTACTAGCGCCTACGAGCAGTACTTC | CASRRTSAYEQYF
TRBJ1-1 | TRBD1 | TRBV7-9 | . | TGTGCCAGCAGCGGACAGGTAGCGAGCACTGAAGCTTTCTTT | CASSGQVASTEAFF
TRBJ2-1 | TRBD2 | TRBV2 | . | TGTGCCAGCTCGGGACTAGCGGGAGCAAATGAGCAGTTCTTC | CASSGLAGANEQFF
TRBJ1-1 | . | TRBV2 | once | TGTGCCAGCAGTGATACAGGGTCTCCTACTGAAGCTTTCTTT | CASSDTGSPTEAFF
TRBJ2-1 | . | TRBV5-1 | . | TGCGCCAGCAGCTTGGCCGACGGGACTTACAATGAGCAGTTCTTC | CASSLADGTYNEQFF
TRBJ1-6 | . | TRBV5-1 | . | TGCGCCAGCAGCCTGGGTAGAGAGGGTTCACCCCTCCACTTT | CASSLGREGSPLHF
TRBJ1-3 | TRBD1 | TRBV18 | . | TGTGCCAGCTCACCGTCTCCGACAGGGGGGTCTTCTGGAAACACCATATATTTT | CASSPSPTGGSSGNTIYF
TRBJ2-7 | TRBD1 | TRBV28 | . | TGTGCCAGCAGGGAGACAGGGAGTGGGTCTTACGAGCAGTACTTC | CASRETGSGSYEQYF
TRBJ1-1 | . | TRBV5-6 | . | TGTGCCAGCAGCTTGTGGGAGGGAGGATTGACTTTCTTT | CASSLWEGGLTFF
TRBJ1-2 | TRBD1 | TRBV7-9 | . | TGTGCCAGCAGCTTAGCGCTCAGAGGAACAGGGGGCGATCGGTATGGCTACACCTTC | CASSLALRGTGGDRYGYTF
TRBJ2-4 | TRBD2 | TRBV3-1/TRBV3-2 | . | TGTGCCAGCAGCCGCGAATTAACTAGCGGGAGTTTCCCCGGCATTCAGTACTTC | CASSRELTSGSFPGIQYF